These 27 T cell receptor beta chains came from one sample sequenced in a study of breast tumors, draining lymph nodes, adjacent tissues. The lymph nodes were axillary draining lymph nodes from breast cancer patients. From the multiplex PCR reads, TCRdb called clonotypes with MiXCR, one entry per CDR3 protein. The sample has around 130,000 distinct CDR3 sequences, less than 25% seen once; the top ten hold about 2.2%. Sequenced input: axillary lymph node tissue. The receptors here all came from a female donor with breast cancer. Some clones in this sample may be carry-over from other donors' samples.

This clonotype came up many times. The chain recombines TRBV14 with TRBJ2-3; D unclear. Germline CDR1 is SGHDN and CDR2 is FVKESK. Trimming left V 3 bases short and J 6 bases short, with 7 bases between. This CDR3 spans 12 amino acids. CDR3 loop: CASSHVPDTQYF. CDR3 nucleotide sequence: TGTGCCAGCAGCCATGTCCCCGATACGCAGTATTTT.

This clonotype was observed many times. The chain links TRBV6-6 to TRBJ1-2; TRBD1 aligns across 8 bases. CDR1 and CDR2 from the germline V gene are MNHNY and SVGAGI (reference sequence). J was trimmed by 6 bases and V by 11 bases; bases with no gene match: 14. There are 14 residues in the CDR3. The CDR3 DNA is TGTGCCGGAAAGGAGGACAGGGTAATAAATGGCTACACCTTC. Amino acid sequence: CAGKEDRVINGYTF.

A remark on this clonotype: A much bigger clone sits one base away, suggesting this may be a read error. The chain recombines TRBV24-1 with TRBJ1-5; tentatively, D is TRBD1 (5 bases). Looked up from germline, CDR1 is KGHDR and CDR2 is SFDVKD. The CDR3 extends over 14 amino acids. V lost 7 bases and J 9 bases, leaving 18 bases between the germline ends. CDR3 amino acids: CATRGHGEVRPQHF. In nucleotides, the CDR3 is TGTGCCACCAGAGGACATGGGGAAGTTCGGCCCCAGCATTTT.

Points on this clonotype: A much larger clone lies a single base off, so this may be a read error. The J gene is TRBJ2-3, the V gene TRBV7-3, with no clear D. This CDR3 is 13 amino acids long. CDR1 is SGHTA and CDR2 is FQGTGA in the germline V gene. The DNA for the CDR3 is TGTGCCAGCAACTTAAAGAACACAGATACGCAGTATTTT. Residues: CASNLKNTDTQYF.

This clonotype was observed at least ten times. This chain connects TRBV5-4 to TRBJ2-1; 12 nucleotides match TRBD2. The CDR3 sequence is 16 residues long. V trimming: 4 bases; J trimming: 3 bases; junction bases outside the gene matches: 5. CDR1 and CDR2 (germline): SGHNT, YYREEE (reference sequence). CDR3 residues: CASSGWTSGNYNEQFF. CDR3 DNA: TGTGCCAGCAGCGGATGGACTAGCGGGAACTACAATGAGCAGTTCTTC.

This clonotype was found many times. The genes are TRBV12-3 or TRBV12-4 and TRBJ2-7; perhaps TRBD2 as D (5 bases). The CDR3 extends over 15 amino acids. V was shortened by 2 bases and J by 1 base, with 12 bases between the two germline ends. CDR3 nucleotide sequence: TGTGCCAGCAGTTTAAGAGATTCGGGGTCCTACGAGCAGTACTTC. This codes for CASSLRDSGSYEQYF.

V is TRBV28 and J is TRBJ2-1, with 7 positions matching TRBD2. The CDR3 is made up of 17 amino acids. Germline V gives CDR1 MDHEN, CDR2 SYDVKM. The V gene end was trimmed by 5 bases and the J gene end by 5 bases; junction bases not matched to a gene: 15. DNA for the CDR3: TGTGCCAGCAGTGATCCTGGACTAGTTTCCTACAACAATGAGCAGTTCTTC. Translation: CASSDPGLVSYNNEQFF. The variable domain in full, with the rest retrieved from reference TRBV28 and TRBJ2-1, is DVKVTQSSRYLVKRTGEKVFLECVQDMDHENMFWYRQDPGLGLRLIYFSYDVKMKEKGDIPEGYSVSREKKERFSLILESASTNQTSMYLCASSDPGLVSYNNEQFFGPGTRLTVL.

The table lists this clonotype with a count of one. The J gene is TRBJ2-2, the V gene TRBV28; 7 bases line up with TRBD1. Losses at the gene ends were 5 bases for V and 2 bases for J; bases not matched to a gene: 5. This CDR3 is built from 15 residues. In germline, CDR1 is MDHEN, CDR2 SYDVKM. Here the CDR3 reads CASSNRGRNTGELFF. For the CDR3, the DNA is TGTGCCAGCAGTAACAGGGGCCGAAACACCGGGGAGCTGTTTTTT.

A note on this clonotype: A read error is possible here, since a much larger clone lies one base away. Without the conserved terminal phenylalanine or tryptophan, this CDR3 likely stems from a read error. The chain uses TRBV11-2 and TRBJ2-7, with TRBD2 identical over 7 bases. The germline V gene has CDR1 SGHAT and CDR2 FQNNGV. There are 14 residues in the CDR3. Unmatched junction bases numbered 6, after V lost 5 bases and J lost 2 bases. The CDR3 is CASSVRLAAYEQYL. DNA of the CDR3: TGTGCCAGCAGCGTGCGACTAGCCGCCTACGAGCAGTACCTC.

This clonotype appeared many times. V usage is TRBV9 and J usage is TRBJ2-7; TRBD2 aligns across 7 bases. Trimming cost V 0 bases and J 2 bases; bases outside gene matches: 5. This CDR3 spans 15 amino acids. Germline CDR1 and CDR2: SGDLS and YYNGEE. The CDR3 region is CASSVGEGPTYEQYF. CDR3 nucleotide sequence: TGTGCCAGCAGCGTAGGGGAGGGCCCTACCTACGAGCAGTACTTC.

Many counts were recorded for this clonotype. The chain is built from TRBV28 and TRBJ2-7; D might be TRBD1 (6 bases). The CDR3 runs to 16 residues. V shed 4 bases and J shed 0 bases, with 16 bases lying between them. Germline values: CDR1 MDHEN, CDR2 SYDVKM. The CDR3 nucleotides are TGTGCCAGCAGTTCCCCGGGACACTCATACTCCTACGAGCAGTACTTC. As protein: CASSSPGHSYSYEQYF.

In this sample, this clonotype turned up many times. The chain has TRBV7-3 and TRBJ2-1; a weak D match, TRBD2 (5 bases). The V end was cut by 2 bases, the J end by 9 bases, with 11 bases between. The CDR3 covers 13 residues. Per the germline V gene, CDR1 is SGHTA and CDR2 is FQGTGA. The CDR3 DNA is TGTGCCAGCAGCTTAGATAGCGCAGCTGAGCAGTTCTTC. Its translation is CASSLDSAAEQFF.

There are many counts of this clonotype. The chain uses TRBV20-1 and TRBJ2-1; tentative D call: TRBD1 (6 bases). CDR1 and CDR2 (germline): DFQATT, SNEGSKA (reference sequence). This CDR3 has 13 residues. The germline V and J ends were trimmed by 3 bases and 5 bases, with 11 bases remaining between them. The CDR3 protein is CSARTDSNNEQFF. DNA for the CDR3: TGCAGTGCTAGGACGGACAGCAACAATGAGCAGTTCTTC.

This clonotype was recorded at least ten times. The chain employs TRBV30 and TRBJ1-2; TRBD1 agrees at 9 bases. Germline V lookup: CDR1 GTSNPN, CDR2 SVGIG (reference sequence). V shed 1 base, J shed 2 bases, and the junction held 2 bases outside the gene matches. The CDR3 has 14 amino acids. The CDR3 protein is CAWSGDRANYGYTF. The CDR3 nucleotides are TGTGCCTGGAGTGGGGACAGGGCGAACTATGGCTACACCTTC.

This clonotype has at least ten counts. The rearrangement links TRBV16 to TRBJ2-3, with 13 bases fitting TRBD2. This CDR3 comprises 18 residues. With V trimmed by 2 bases and J by 0 bases, 5 bases remained unmatched. CDR1 is KGHSY and CDR2 is FQNENV in the germline V gene. In DNA form, the CDR3 reads TGTGCCAGCAGCCAAAGGACTAGCGGGAGAATTAGCACAGATACGCAGTATTTT. Translated: CASSQRTSGRISTDTQYF. Based on the CDR3 plus reference TRBV16 and TRBJ2-3, the full variable domain is GEEVAQTPKHLVRGEGQKAKLYCAPIKGHSYVFWYQQVLKNEFKFLISFQNENVFDETGMPKERFSAKCLPNSPCSLEIQATKLEDSAVYFCASSQRTSGRISTDTQYFGPGTRLTVL.

This clonotype was seen many times. V and J are TRBV7-8 and TRBJ2-5; 11 nucleotides agree with TRBD2. The CDR3 sequence is 16 residues long. Germline V lookup: CDR1 SGHVS, CDR2 FQNEAQ. V trimming: 4 bases; J trimming: 2 bases; junction bases outside the gene matches: 6. In nucleotides, the CDR3 is TGTGCCAGCAGCTCAGGGGGGACTAGCGGACAAGAGACCCAGTACTTC. It yields the protein CASSSGGTSGQETQYF.

This clonotype was found many times. The V and J genes are TRBV20-1 and TRBJ1-5, with D maybe TRBD1 (6 bases). In germline, CDR1 is DFQATT, CDR2 SNEGSKA (reference sequence). V was cut by 6 bases and J by 2 bases, with 14 bases left in between. The CDR3 runs 14 residues. The chain's CDR3 is CSATHRQGNQPQHF. CDR3 nucleotides: TGCAGTGCCACACATCGACAGGGCAATCAGCCCCAGCATTTT.

This clonotype was recorded at least ten times. The V gene is TRBV20-1, the J gene TRBJ1-5; TRBD1 matches at 8 bases. V was clipped by 6 bases and J by 0 bases; unmatched bases: 7. The CDR3 is 15 residues long. Germline V gene lookup returns CDR1 DFQATT and CDR2 SNEGSKA (reference sequence). Here the CDR3 DNA reads TGCAGTGCCCCCCGACAGGGGAGTAGCAATCAGCCCCAGCATTTT. Translation gives CSAPRQGSSNQPQHF.

The table lists this clonotype with a count of one. The junction differs from germline at one of its ends, possibly a read error. The V call is TRBV7-9, the J call TRBJ1-2; D is possibly TRBD1 (6 bases). The CDR3 has 13 residues. The germline V gene has CDR1 SEHNR and CDR2 FQNEAQ (reference sequence). The CDR3 spells CAGSLNRELGCTF. The CDR3 DNA reads TGTGCCGGCAGCCTTAACAGGGAGCTAGGCTGCACCTTC. Drawing the rest from reference TRBV7-9 and TRBJ1-2, the complete variable domain is DTGVSQNPRHKITKRGQNVTFRCDPISEHNRLYWYRQTLGQGPEFLTYFQNEAQLEKSRLLSDRFSAERPKGSFSTLEIQRTEQGDSAMYLCAGSLNRELGCTFGSGTRLTVV.

This clonotype was counted at least ten times. This chain links TRBV6-5 with TRBJ2-1; TRBD2 might be the D (6 bases). This CDR3 comprises 16 residues. V lost 3 bases to trimming and J lost 0 bases, with 12 bases between them. Germline V gene sequence: CDR1 MNHEY, CDR2 SVGAGI. CDR3 residues: CASSYEIADSYNEQFF. The CDR3 nucleotides read TGTGCCAGCAGTTATGAAATAGCGGACTCCTACAATGAGCAGTTCTTC.

This clonotype was detected many times. The chain's CDR3 is CASSEVAAYYEQYF. In nucleotides, the CDR3 is TGTGCCAGCAGTGAGGTAGCGGCCTACTACGAGCAGTACTTC. The V call is TRBV6-1, the J call TRBJ2-7; TRBD2 might be the D (6 bases). Germline V lookup: CDR1 MNHNS, CDR2 SASEGT. The length of the CDR3 is 14 residues. V lost 3 bases and J 3 bases, leaving 12 bases between the germline ends.

This clonotype was found many times. V and J are TRBV7-6 and TRBJ2-3, with D perhaps TRBD2 (6 bases). The CDR3 spans 15 residues. Deletions cut 0 bases from V and 1 base from J, with 8 bases between. In germline, CDR1 is SGHVS, CDR2 FNYEAQ. CDR3 protein: CASSLAGLGTDTQYF. CDR3 DNA: TGTGCCAGCAGCTTAGCGGGACTTGGCACAGATACGCAGTATTTT.

On this clonotype: A much larger clonotype is one base distant, so this may be a read error. Given the absence of the conserved phenylalanine or tryptophan at the CDR3 end, a read error is likely. The chain joins TRBV6-5 to TRBJ2-1; D might be TRBD2 (6 bases). Germline lookup yields CDR1 MNHEY and CDR2 SVGAGI. V lost 5 bases and J lost 7, with 12 bases in between. The CDR3 has 13 residues. As DNA, the CDR3 is TGTGCCAGCAGTCCCGCGGGGCAAAATGAGCAGTTCCTC. Amino acids: CASSPAGQNEQFL.

This clonotype was counted at least ten times. The genes are TRBV7-9 and TRBJ2-1; weak D call: TRBD2 (6 bases). Deletions cut 5 bases from V and 1 base from J, with 12 bases between. This CDR3 spans 15 amino acids. Germline V gene data show CDR1 as SEHNR and CDR2 as FQNEAQ (reference sequence). The CDR3 loop reads CASSPGAGSYNEQFF. The CDR3 region has the DNA TGTGCCAGCAGCCCCGGGGCGGGGTCCTACAATGAGCAGTTCTTC. The full variable domain, its missing parts supplied by reference TRBV7-9 and TRBJ2-1, is DTGVSQNPRHKITKRGQNVTFRCDPISEHNRLYWYRQTLGQGPEFLTYFQNEAQLEKSRLLSDRFSAERPKGSFSTLEIQRTEQGDSAMYLCASSPGAGSYNEQFFGPGTRLTVL.

Note on this clonotype: This may be a read error, as it is one base from a much larger clone. The chain employs TRBV7-3 and TRBJ1-6, with 7 bases fitting TRBD1. V lost 5 bases and J lost 10; bases outside the gene matches: 5. The CDR3 runs to 13 residues. Germline V CDR1 and CDR2: SGHTA, FQGTGA. The CDR3, as DNA: TGTGCCAGCAGCCGGGGCAGGGGGTCACCCCTCCACTTT. Its protein is CASSRGRGSPLHF.

This clonotype was observed many times. This chain's CDR3 is CSASPIGQGDEKLFF. The CDR3 DNA reads as TGCAGTGCTAGCCCTATCGGACAGGGAGATGAAAAACTGTTTTTT. The V gene is TRBV20-1, the J gene TRBJ1-4; 8 bases fit TRBD1. The length of the CDR3 is 15 residues. CDR1 and CDR2 from the germline V gene are DFQATT and SNEGSKA (reference sequence). V trimming: 3 bases; J trimming: 6 bases; junction bases outside the gene matches: 9.

Note on this clonotype: A much larger clonotype is one base distant, so this may be a read error. The chain carries TRBV6-4 and TRBJ2-2; 7 nucleotides match TRBD1. The CDR3 covers 16 residues. With 5 bases clipped from V and 7 bases from J, the junction kept 13 bases outside the gene matches. Per germline, CDR1 MRHNA and CDR2 SNTAGT. CDR3 sequence: CASSPGIGGFGGELFF. CDR3 bases: TGTGCCAGCAGTCCTGGGATAGGGGGCTTCGGCGGGGAGCTGTTTTTT.